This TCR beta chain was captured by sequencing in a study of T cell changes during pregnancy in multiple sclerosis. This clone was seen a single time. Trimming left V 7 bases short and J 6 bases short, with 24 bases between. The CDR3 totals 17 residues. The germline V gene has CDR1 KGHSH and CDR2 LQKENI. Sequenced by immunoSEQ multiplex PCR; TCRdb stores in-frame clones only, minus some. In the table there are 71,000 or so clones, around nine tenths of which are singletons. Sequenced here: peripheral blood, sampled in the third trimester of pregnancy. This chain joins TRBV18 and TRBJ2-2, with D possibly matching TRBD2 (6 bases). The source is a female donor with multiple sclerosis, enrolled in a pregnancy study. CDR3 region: CASLRRWRGDNAGELFF. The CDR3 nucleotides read TGTGCCAGCTTACGCCGGTGGAGGGGCGACAACGCCGGGGAGCTGTTTTTT.